This TCR beta chain was found in a study of CD8 T cells in Susac syndrome. Germline V gives CDR1 SEHNR, CDR2 FQNEAQ (reference sequence). V dropped 3 bases and J dropped 4 bases, with 9 bases sitting between them. The CDR3 length is 13 residues. Roughly 0.45 to 1 ug RNA was reverse transcribed with random hexamers. TCRdb reprocessed the immunoSEQ multiplex PCR reads with MiXCR, giving one entry per CDR3 protein. This table holds about 240,000 distinct CDR3 sequences, 90% to 96% found once. This clonotype was seen more than once but under ten times. The sequence was obtained from a human donor with Susac syndrome. This chain links TRBV7-9 with TRBJ1-1, with D possibly matching TRBD1 (5 bases). Sequencing was done on a sample of CD4+ T cells from PBMCs. The CDR3 protein is CASSFPGGTEAFF. DNA for the CDR3: TGTGCCAGCAGCTTCCCCGGGGGCACTGAAGCTTTCTTT. Using reference TRBV7-9 and TRBJ1-1 for the parts outside the CDR3, the full variable domain is DTGVSQNPRHKITKRGQNVTFRCDPISEHNRLYWYRQTLGQGPEFLTYFQNEAQLEKSRLLSDRFSAERPKGSFSTLEIQRTEQGDSAMYLCASSFPGGTEAFFGQGTRLTVV.